The clone carrying this TCR beta chain was detected many times. Antigen unknown. This sample is part of a study of glioma-infiltrating T cells. Using RNA template, CDR3s of TCR alpha and beta were amplified with iRepertoire arm-PCR. Input was roughly 85-450 ng of tissue mRNA or PBMC total RNA. From the multiplex PCR reads, TCRdb called clonotypes with MiXCR, one entry per CDR3 protein. The sample shows tens of thousands of distinct CDR3 sequences, 20% to 25% of them seen only once. Study outcomes and limitations: Only very few CDR3 sequences appeared in both tissue and blood. Non-neoplastic patients had below-expected tissue-blood divergence, while all gliomas exceeded expectation.

Sequenced: glioma tissue, nonneoplastic brain tissue, or PBMCs (not recorded which). The receptor's source is a human donor with low-grade glioma or glioblastoma, undergoing nonglioma brain surgery, or in good health (not recorded which).

Here the CDR3 reads CASSRDMNTEAFF. CDR3 DNA sequence: TGTGCCAGCAGCCGGGATATGAACACTGAAGCTTTCTTT. This chain uses TRBV2 with TRBJ1-1, with unresolved D. The length of the CDR3 is 13 residues. The germline V gene has CDR1 SNHLY and CDR2 FYNNEI. The V end lost 6 bases, the J end lost 0 bases, and 8 bases lay between the germline ends. The complete variable domain, with remaining parts taken from reference TRBV2 and TRBJ1-1, reads EPEVTQTPSHQVTQMGQEVILRCVPISNHLYFYWYRQILGQKVEFLVSFYNNEISEKSEIFDDQFSVERPDGSNFTLKIRSTKLEDSAMYFCASSRDMNTEAFFGQGTRLTVV.